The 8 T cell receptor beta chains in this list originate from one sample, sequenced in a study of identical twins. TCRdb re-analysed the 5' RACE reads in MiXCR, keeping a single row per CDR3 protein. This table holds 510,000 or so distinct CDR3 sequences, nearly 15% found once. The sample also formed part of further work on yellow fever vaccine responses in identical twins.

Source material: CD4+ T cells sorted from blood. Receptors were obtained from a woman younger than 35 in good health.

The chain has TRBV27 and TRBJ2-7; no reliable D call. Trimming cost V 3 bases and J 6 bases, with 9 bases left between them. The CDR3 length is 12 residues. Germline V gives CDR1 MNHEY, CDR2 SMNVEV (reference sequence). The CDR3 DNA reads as TGTGCCAGCAGTTTCTTATTTGGCGAGCAGTACTTC. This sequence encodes CASSFLFGEQYF.

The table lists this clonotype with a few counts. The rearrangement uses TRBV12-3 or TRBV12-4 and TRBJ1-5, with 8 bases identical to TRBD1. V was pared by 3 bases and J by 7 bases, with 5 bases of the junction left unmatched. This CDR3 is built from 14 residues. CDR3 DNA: TGTGCCAGCAGTTTCGGACAGGGCGGGCAGCCCCAGCATTTT. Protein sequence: CASSFGQGGQPQHF.

The CDR3, as DNA: TGTGCCAGCAGCAACCCGCCGGGGACTAGCGGGTTCCAAGAGACCCAGTACTTC. Amino acids: CASSNPPGTSGFQETQYF. V and J are TRBV9 and TRBJ2-5; 12 nucleotides match TRBD2. V was pared by 4 bases and J by 1 base, with 11 bases of the junction left unmatched. Germline loops: CDR1 SGDLS, CDR2 YYNGEE. This CDR3 is 18 amino acids long.

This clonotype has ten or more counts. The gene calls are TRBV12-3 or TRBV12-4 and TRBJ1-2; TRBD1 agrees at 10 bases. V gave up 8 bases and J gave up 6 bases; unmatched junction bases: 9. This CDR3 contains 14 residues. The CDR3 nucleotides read TGTGCCAGCCAGTTGACAGGGGGCAGGCATGGCTACACCTTC. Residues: CASQLTGGRHGYTF.

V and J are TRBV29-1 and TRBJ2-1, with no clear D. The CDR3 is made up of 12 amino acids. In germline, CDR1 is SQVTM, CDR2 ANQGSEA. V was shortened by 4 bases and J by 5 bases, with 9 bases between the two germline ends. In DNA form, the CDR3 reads TGCAGCGTTGTGAAGACTGACAATGAGCAGTTCTTC. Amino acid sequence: CSVVKTDNEQFF.

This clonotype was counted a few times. CDR3 in DNA: TGCGCCAGCAGCCAAGAATGGAGACAGGGGATCTACGAGCAGTACGTC. Encoded protein: CASSQEWRQGIYEQYV. This rearrangement joins TRBV4-1 to TRBJ2-7; TRBD1 aligns across 8 bases. Germline values: CDR1 MGHRA, CDR2 YSYEKL. V shed 0 bases, J shed 3 bases, and the junction held 7 bases outside the gene matches. CDR3 size: 16 residues.

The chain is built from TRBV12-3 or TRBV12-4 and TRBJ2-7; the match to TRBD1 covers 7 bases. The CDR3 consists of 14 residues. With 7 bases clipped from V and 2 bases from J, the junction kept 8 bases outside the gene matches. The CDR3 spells CASNAPGQPYEQYF. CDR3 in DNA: TGTGCCAGCAACGCTCCGGGACAGCCCTACGAGCAGTACTTC.

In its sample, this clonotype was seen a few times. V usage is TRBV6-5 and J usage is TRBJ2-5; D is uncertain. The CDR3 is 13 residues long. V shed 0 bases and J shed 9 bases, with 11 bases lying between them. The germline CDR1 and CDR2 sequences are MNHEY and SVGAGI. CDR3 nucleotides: TGTGCCAGCAGTTACTCGGGCAGCCCGCCCCAGTACTTC. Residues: CASSYSGSPPQYF.